This is a list of T cell receptor beta chains from one sample in a study of CD8 T cells in ankylosing spondylitis. TCRdb independently ran MiXCR on the 5' RACE reads; one entry per CDR3 protein. The data contain 150,000 to 200,000 distinct CDR3 sequences, 10% to 15% of them singletons. Sequences were obtained from blood, either unsorted or a sorted T cell fraction (not recorded which). These receptors all come from a female donor with ankylosing spondylitis or in good health (not recorded which). CDR3s include the opening cysteine and the closing phenylalanine or tryptophan. The order of the fields is clone size, V gene, D gene, J gene, CDR3 protein, CDR3 DNA. D genes are given only for firm matches. Rows may omit the clone size; those that give it use once, few, many or a size class.

abundance: NA; v_gene: TRBV9; d_gene: TRBD1; j_gene: TRBJ2-7; CDR3aa: CASSGGQGGIYELYF; CDR3nt: TGTGCCAGCAGCGGTGGACAGGGGGGGATCTACGAGCTGTACTTC
abundance: few; v_gene: TRBV7-8; d_gene: NA; j_gene: TRBJ2-1; CDR3aa: CASSLYKGGEQFF; CDR3nt: TGTGCCAGCAGCTTATATAAGGGGGGGGAGCAGTTCTTC
abundance: few; v_gene: TRBV20-1; d_gene: NA; j_gene: TRBJ2-1; CDR3aa: CSAGGLHRSNEQFF; CDR3nt: TGCAGTGCTGGCGGACTACACCGAAGCAATGAGCAGTTCTTC
abundance: many; v_gene: TRBV25-1; d_gene: TRBD2; j_gene: TRBJ2-5; CDR3aa: CASSEKASGSGSFGETQYF; CDR3nt: TGTGCCAGCAGTGAAAAGGCTAGCGGGAGCGGATCCTTTGGGGAGACCCAGTACTTC
abundance: NA; v_gene: TRBV7-8; d_gene: TRBD2; j_gene: TRBJ2-7; CDR3aa: CASSHGLAGEYEQYF; CDR3nt: TGTGCCAGCAGCCACGGACTAGCGGGAGAGTACGAGCAGTACTTC
abundance: many; v_gene: TRBV12-3/TRBV12-4; d_gene: NA; j_gene: TRBJ2-3; CDR3aa: CASSFFTGGDTQYF; CDR3nt: TGTGCCAGCAGTTTTTTCACGGGCGGGGATACGCAGTATTTT
abundance: many; v_gene: TRBV5-4; d_gene: TRBD2; j_gene: TRBJ2-5; CDR3aa: CASSSWTSGETQYF; CDR3nt: TGTGCCAGCAGCTCTTGGACTAGTGGGGAGACCCAGTACTTC
abundance: few; v_gene: TRBV4-2; d_gene: NA; j_gene: TRBJ1-2; CDR3aa: CASSQERTNYGYTF; CDR3nt: TGTGCCAGCAGCCAAGAGAGGACTAACTATGGCTACACCTTC
abundance: many; v_gene: TRBV11-2; d_gene: NA; j_gene: TRBJ2-7; CDR3aa: CASSLAGTPYEQYF; CDR3nt: TGTGCCAGCAGCTTAGCCGGGACACCCTACGAGCAGTACTTC
abundance: NA; v_gene: TRBV7-3; d_gene: NA; j_gene: TRBJ2-7; CDR3aa: CASSLRPVAASSEQYF; CDR3nt: TGTGCCAGCAGCTTAAGGCCCGTAGCGGCCTCCTCCGAGCAGTACTTC
abundance: many; v_gene: TRBV7-9; d_gene: NA; j_gene: TRBJ1-2; CDR3aa: CAGQGIDYGYTF; CDR3nt: TGTGCCGGGCAGGGGATCGACTATGGCTACACCTTC
abundance: many; v_gene: TRBV12-3/TRBV12-4; d_gene: NA; j_gene: TRBJ2-1; CDR3aa: CASSRLVLDEQFF; CDR3nt: TGTGCCAGCAGCCGACTAGTATTGGATGAGCAGTTCTTC